A selection of T cell receptor beta chains follows, all from one sample in a study of ipilimumab plus nivolumab after autologous stem cell transplantation. Clones were sequenced by immunoSEQ multiplex PCR, and TCRdb holds only the in-frame ones, with some missing. The table records roughly 20,000 clones, around 80% of them present only once. The sample in question was PBMCs, obtained in a trial of ipilimumab plus nivolumab as post-transplant consolidation. These receptors were collected from a male donor with diffuse large B-cell lymphoma. The CDR3 runs from the conserved cysteine through the conserved F or W. The D gene is left open where the match is weak. Rows may omit the clone size; those that give it use once, few, many or a size class.

>-|TRBV2|TRBJ2-3|-
TGTGCCAGCAGTCCCCGGGACCCCCGGCAAGATACGCAGTATTTT
CASSPRDPRQDTQYF
>-|TRBV28|TRBJ1-5|once
TGTGCCAGCAGTTTTGATAGCAATCAGCCCCAGCATTTT
CASSFDSNQPQHF
>-|TRBV5-1|TRBJ1-1|-
TGCGCCAGCAGCTTGGAGGGACCTGAAGCTTTCTTT
CASSLEGPEAFF
>TRBD1|TRBV7-2|TRBJ2-1|once
TGTGCCAGCAGCTTAGCGTCCAGGGGGCGGTACAATGAGCAGTTCTTC
CASSLASRGRYNEQFF
>TRBD1|TRBV9|TRBJ1-2|-
TGTGCCAGCAGCCCCCGTCAGGGAGGGGGACAGACCTATGGCTACACCTTC
CASSPRQGGGQTYGYTF
>TRBD1|TRBV30|TRBJ2-1|few
TGTGCCTGGAGTCCTGGGACAGGCTACAATGAGCAGTTCTTC
CAWSPGTGYNEQFF
>-|TRBV21-1|TRBJ1-1|-
TGTGCCAGCAGCCCTCCGGGGCACACTGAAGCTTTCTTT
CASSPPGHTEAFF
>-|TRBV15|TRBJ2-3|-
TGTGCCACCAGCAGGGAACGGGCCGGGGGAACGCAGTATTTT
CATSRERAGGTQYF
>-|TRBV5-1|TRBJ2-5|few
TGCGCCAGCAGCCCGTCCCCCGGGGAGACCCAGTACTTC
CASSPSPGETQYF
>-|TRBV28|TRBJ2-3|-
TGTGCCAGCAGTTTATGGGCCAACACAGATACGCAGTATTTT
CASSLWANTDTQYF
>TRBD2|TRBV7-9|TRBJ2-3|-
TGTGCCAGCAGCCCCCCTCGGACTAGCGTCACAGATACGCAGTATTTT
CASSPPRTSVTDTQYF
>-|TRBV2|TRBJ1-6|-
TGTGCCAGCAGTGAAGTAGTAGGCACCCTCCACTTT
CASSEVVGTLHF
>TRBD2|TRBV9|TRBJ2-5|-
TGTGCCAGCAGCGTAGGGACTAGCGGGGGACGTCAAGAGACCCAGTACTTC
CASSVGTSGGRQETQYF
>TRBD2|TRBV19|TRBJ2-7|once
TGTGCCAGTAGCTCCGGGACTAGCGGGACCTACGAGCAGTACTTC
CASSSGTSGTYEQYF
>-|TRBV13|TRBJ2-7|-
TGTGCCAGCAGCTTACTGGGGGGGGCTCCCTACGAGCAGTACTTC
CASSLLGGAPYEQYF
>TRBD2|TRBV9|TRBJ2-7|once
TGTGCCAGCAGCGTCCGCGGGGGGCCCTACGAGCAGTACTTC
CASSVRGGPYEQYF
>TRBD1|TRBV4-2|TRBJ2-7|-
TGTGCCAGCAGCCAAGACCGGACAGGGGGCGAGCAGTACTTC
CASSQDRTGGEQYF
>-|TRBV30|TRBJ1-5|-
TGTGCCTGGAGTGTTGGGGGTGGAGGAGTTAATCAGCCCCAGCATTTT
CAWSVGGGGVNQPQHF
>-|TRBV11-2|TRBJ2-1|-
TGTGCCAGCAGCTACCGTGGGGATGAGCAGTTCTTC
CASSYRGDEQFF
>-|TRBV10-3|TRBJ2-2|-
TGTGCCATCAGTGAGTCGGCTGGAGGGTCAGGCGGGGAGCTGTTTTTT
CAISESAGGSGGELFF
>-|TRBV2|TRBJ2-2|few
TGTGCCAGCAAAGGGACTGACAACACCGGGGAGCTGTTTTTT
CASKGTDNTGELFF
>-|TRBV2|TRBJ1-6|-
TGTGCCAGCACGACTAGCTCCTATAATTCACCCCTCCACTTT
CASTTSSYNSPLHF
>-|TRBV6-1|TRBJ2-1|-
TGTGCCAGCAGTGAGAGGGGTGGCGGCTCCTACAATGAGCAGTTCTTC
CASSERGGGSYNEQFF
>-|TRBV15|TRBJ2-3|-
TGTGCCACCAGCAGAACGGACAGCAGCCACCGAGATACGCAGTATTTT
CATSRTDSSHRDTQYF
>TRBD1|TRBV7-6|TRBJ2-7|once
TGTGCCAGCAGCAAGAGACAGGGGGACTACGAGCAGTACTTC
CASSKRQGDYEQYF
>TRBD1|TRBV19|TRBJ2-3|-
TGTGCCAGTAGTTCGGGGACAGGGGGCACAGATACGCAGTATTTT
CASSSGTGGTDTQYF
>TRBD1|TRBV19|TRBJ1-5|-
TGTGCCAGTAGTGCACAGGGGGGAATTCAGCCCCAGCATTTT
CASSAQGGIQPQHF
>-|TRBV7-9|TRBJ2-2|-
TGTGCCAGCAGCTTCGAGATCCTCGGGGGGGAGCTGTTTTTT
CASSFEILGGELFF
>TRBD1|TRBV4-1|TRBJ2-7|-
TGCGCCAGCAGCCAAGGACAGGGGCCCCCGGGCGAGCAGTACTTC
CASSQGQGPPGEQYF
>-|TRBV18|TRBJ1-2|-
TGTGCCAGCTCACCACCTTCGGTGGGGGGGGACTATGGCTACACCTTC
CASSPPSVGGDYGYTF
>-|TRBV19|TRBJ2-1|-
TGTGCCAGTAGACAGGGGGGGTACAATGAGCAGTTCTTC
CASRQGGYNEQFF
>TRBD1|TRBV7-2|TRBJ1-6|once
TGTGCCAGCAGCTTAGGAGGGGCGGCAGGGGGTTCACCCCTCCACTTT
CASSLGGAAGGSPLHF
>-|TRBV19|TRBJ2-5|-
TGTGCCAGTAGTATCCGGGGGCCACTAAGGCAAGAGACCCAGTACTTC
CASSIRGPLRQETQYF
>TRBD2|TRBV18|TRBJ2-2|-
TGTGCCAGCTCACCAATCTCTAGCGGGGGGGCCGACACCGGGGAGCTGTTTTTT
CASSPISSGGADTGELFF
>-|TRBV5-1|TRBJ2-2|-
TGCGCCAGTCGAACGGGGCCGGTGGGCACCGGGGAGCTGTTTTTT
CASRTGPVGTGELFF
>-|TRBV9|TRBJ2-7|-
TGTGCCAGCAGCCCTAGGGGGACCAACAACTACGAGCAGTACTTC
CASSPRGTNNYEQYF
>TRBD2|TRBV28|TRBJ2-5|-
TGTGCCAGCAGTTTGAAGGGCGGGGGGGCAGGCGAGACCCAGTACTTC
CASSLKGGGAGETQYF
>TRBD1|TRBV5-1|TRBJ2-3|-
TGCGCCAGCGCCGGACAGGGGACAGATACGCAGTATTTT
CASAGQGTDTQYF
>-|TRBV10-3|TRBJ1-4|-
TGTGCCATCAGTGGAGGGTCGTCCGCTAATGAAAAACTGTTTTTT
CAISGGSSANEKLFF
>TRBD2|TRBV27|TRBJ2-3|-
TGTGCCAGTACCCGGGGGGGAAGCACAGATACGCAGTATTTT
CASTRGGSTDTQYF
>TRBD2|TRBV4-3|TRBJ2-2|-
TGCGCCAGCAGCCGGAGACTAGCGGGGGAGAAAGTCGGGGAGCTGTTTTTT
CASSRRLAGEKVGELFF
>-|TRBV5-1|TRBJ2-2|-
TGCGCCAGCAGCTTGGTAAAGGACAGCAACACCGGGGAGCTGTTTTTT
CASSLVKDSNTGELFF
>-|TRBV2|TRBJ1-5|few
TGTGCCAGCAGTGAAGCGGCTGGCAGCCAGCCCCAGCATTTT
CASSEAAGSQPQHF
>-|TRBV5-6|TRBJ1-5|-
TGTGCCAGCAGCTTTGGACAGTCGAATCAGCCCCAGCATTTT
CASSFGQSNQPQHF
>TRBD1|TRBV27|TRBJ2-1|-
TGTGCCAGCAGTTTAAAGCCAGGGGGTGCCTACAATGAGCAGTTCTTC
CASSLKPGGAYNEQFF
>-|TRBV6-6|TRBJ2-7|-
TGTGCCAGCAGTCCATCCCTGGGTGAGCAGTACTTC
CASSPSLGEQYF
>TRBD1|TRBV28|TRBJ2-7|-
TGTGCCAGCAGTTTAGGTTCAGGGGGCGGCCTCTACGAGCAGTACTTC
CASSLGSGGGLYEQYF
>TRBD2|TRBV13|TRBJ2-2|-
TGTGCCAGCAGCTCCTCGACTAGCCTCAACACCGGGGAGCTGTTTTTT
CASSSSTSLNTGELFF